This T cell receptor (beta chain) was obtained from a study of response to subunit inactivated influenza vaccine listed by TCRdb under 2018. Concerning the study at large: The study used deep quantitative T cell receptor repertoire profiling to track responses to a trivalent subunit inactivated influenza vaccine. What the study reported, not specific to this receptor: The authors proposed that each seasonal influenza vaccination may bring in only a limited number of new T cells.

Library construction relied on RT-PCR. Sequencer: Illumina HiSeq 2500. The public reads were reprocessed in TCRdb via fastp at Q25 and MiXCR, keeping in-frame beta chains. Rows with one shared CDR3 protein collapse into an entry with the most common genes and DNA. For this sample the table gives approximately 170,000 distinct CDR3 sequences, of which under 15% were detected only once. Together, the top ten hold 26% of the sample. In this sample, this clonotype turned up many times. No antigen is known for it. No much larger clone exists at a distance of one base, and base qualities are not known. The germline V gene (reference sequence) gives CDR1 as DFQATT and CDR2 as SNEGSKA. Its CDR3 holds 14 amino acids, cysteine through phenylalanine. Of the read, only the CDR3 DNA is kept; its 42 bases are in frame from base 1. Relative to germline, V is 6 bases shorter and J is 3 bases shorter, with 15 bases between their ends.

Sequencing was performed on CD8+ T cells sorted from PBMCs, taken 4 to 6 days after vaccination. The chain was built from TRBV20-1 and TRBJ2-1, with the D gene uncertain. The sequence was collected from a man aged 50 or older who received an inactivated influenza vaccine. Donor details come from another sample of the same person, matched by shared clones. The DNA sequence is given as TGCAGTGCCCTACCTATGGAGAACTACAATGAGCAGTTCTTC. Its amino acids are CSALPMENYNEQFF.